This T cell receptor (beta chain) comes out of a study of shared clonotypes between healthy human individuals. The study's findings and limits: Researchers sampled blood only, noting tissue repertoires likely differ.

Sequenced by immunoSEQ multiplex PCR; TCRdb stores in-frame clones only, minus some. The table records roughly 1,600,000 clones, 98% of them present only once. The study separated CD4+ cells into CD45RA+ naive and CD45RA-negative memory subsets. Turning to this clone: Its specificity is unknown. The junction shows a germline mismatch at one end, possibly a read error.

The germline gives CDR1 MNHEY, CDR2 SVGAGI. This CDR3 is 11 amino acids long. The clonotype was recovered from a man under 40 in good health. The genes are TRBV6-5 and TRBJ2-1; D is undetermined. Sequenced input: naive CD4+ T cells sorted from blood. Subset reported: CD45RA+ positively selected. CDR3 amino acids: CASTYGLEQFF. For the CDR3, the DNA is TGTGCCAGCACTTACGGGCTAGAGCAGTTCTTC.